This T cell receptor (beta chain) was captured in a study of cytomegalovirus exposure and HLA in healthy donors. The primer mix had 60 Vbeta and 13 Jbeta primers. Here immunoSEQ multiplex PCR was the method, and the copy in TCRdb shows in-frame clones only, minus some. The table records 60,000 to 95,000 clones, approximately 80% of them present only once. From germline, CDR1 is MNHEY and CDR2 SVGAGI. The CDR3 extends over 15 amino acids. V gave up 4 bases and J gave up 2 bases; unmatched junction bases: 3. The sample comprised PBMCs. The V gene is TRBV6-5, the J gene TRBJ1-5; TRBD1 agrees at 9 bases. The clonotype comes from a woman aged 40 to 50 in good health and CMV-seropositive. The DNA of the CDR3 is TGTGCCAGCAGTTGGACAGGGGTTGGCAATCAGCCCCAGCATTTT. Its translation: CASSWTGVGNQPQHF.